These T cell receptor beta chains were read from a single sample in a study of PD-L1 blockade in urothelial cancer. TCRdb's copy holds only in-frame clones and misses some; the assay was immunoSEQ multiplex PCR. The sample contains about 45,000 clones, approximately 91% of which appear only once. The specimen comprised PBMCs, sampled around atezolizumab (anti-PD-L1) treatment. These receptors were taken from a donor at least 40 years old with urothelial cancer. CDR3s include the opening cysteine and the closing phenylalanine or tryptophan. A D gene is named only where the DNA matches it firmly. Clone sizes are given selectively: once, few, many, or a class where the clone is expanded.

J gene,clone size,V gene,D gene,CDR3 protein,CDR3 DNA
TRBJ2-5,.,TRBV19,TRBD1,CASRGTGMWTQYF,TGTGCCAGTAGGGGGACAGGGATGTGGACCCAGTACTTC
TRBJ2-1,.,TRBV5-1,TRBD2,CASSLGLAGGRDEQFF,TGCGCCAGCAGCTTAGGGCTAGCGGGAGGTAGGGATGAGCAGTTCTTC
TRBJ1-5,.,TRBV30,TRBD1,CVASGGRPQHF,TGCGTGGCCTCAGGGGGCCGGCCCCAGCATTTT
TRBJ2-1,.,TRBV6-5,TRBD2,CASRTGASGSREQFF,TGTGCCAGCAGGACCGGGGCTAGCGGGAGCCGGGAGCAGTTCTTC
TRBJ1-2,.,TRBV18,TRBD1,CASSPSGTELGNGYTF,TGTGCCAGCTCACCCTCCGGGACAGAGCTTGGGAATGGCTACACCTTC
TRBJ1-2,.,TRBV19,.,CASSPLRGSYGYTF,TGTGCCAGTAGTCCACTGAGGGGGAGCTATGGCTACACCTTC
TRBJ1-3,.,TRBV6-5,.,CASSSQGAGNTIYF,TGTGCCAGCAGTTCACAGGGCGCTGGAAACACCATATATTTT
TRBJ2-7,medium-sized,TRBV9,.,CASSVATGGYEQYF,TGTGCCAGCAGCGTAGCTACTGGGGGGTACGAGCAGTACTTC
TRBJ2-7,.,TRBV27,.,CASSSAYEQYF,TGTGCCAGCAGTTCCGCCTACGAGCAGTACTTC
TRBJ2-1,.,TRBV5-1,TRBD2,CASSWARTSGSKEQFF,TGCGCCAGCAGCTGGGCCAGGACTAGCGGGAGTAAGGAGCAGTTCTTC
TRBJ1-3,.,TRBV30,.,CAWSVAGGLTIYF,TGTGCCTGGAGTGTAGCCGGAGGCTTGACCATATATTTT
TRBJ2-1,.,TRBV5-1,TRBD2,CASSLAAGGGGEQFF,TGCGCCAGCAGCTTGGCAGCGGGAGGTGGGGGTGAGCAGTTCTTC
TRBJ1-2,.,TRBV27,.,CASGAWGPTRYGYTF,TGTGCCAGCGGGGCCTGGGGGCCAACTCGCTATGGCTACACCTTC
TRBJ1-2,.,TRBV6-5,.,CASSPQYRSYGYTF,TGTGCCAGCAGCCCCCAGTACCGGAGCTATGGCTACACCTTC
TRBJ2-7,few,TRBV29-1,.,CSVEDSRYEQYF,TGCAGCGTTGAGGACTCCCGGTACGAGCAGTACTTC
TRBJ2-7,.,TRBV15,.,CATSPDRGWAYEQYF,TGTGCCACCAGCCCCGATCGGGGTTGGGCCTACGAGCAGTACTTC
TRBJ2-7,.,TRBV9,.,CASSVAPRDSYEQYF,TGTGCCAGCAGCGTAGCCCCACGCGACAGCTACGAGCAGTACTTC
TRBJ2-5,.,TRBV7-2,.,CASSRWALGQETQYF,TGTGCCAGCAGCCGGTGGGCCCTTGGCCAAGAGACCCAGTACTTC
TRBJ2-3,.,TRBV9,TRBD2,CASSVVSGSIWDTQYF,TGTGCCAGCAGCGTAGTTAGCGGGAGTATTTGGGATACGCAGTATTTT
TRBJ2-7,.,TRBV10-3,TRBD1,CAISGETGGRLGEQYF,TGTGCCATCAGTGGGGAGACAGGGGGCCGTCTCGGAGAGCAGTACTTC
TRBJ2-7,.,TRBV6-5,TRBD1,CASSPRTGGYEQYF,TGTGCCAGCAGTCCCCGGACAGGGGGTTACGAGCAGTACTTC
TRBJ1-1,.,TRBV6-5,.,CASSYSVQGGTEAFF,TGTGCCAGCAGTTACTCGGTTCAAGGGGGCACTGAAGCTTTCTTT
TRBJ1-2,.,TRBV12-5,.,CASGLFRHNYTF,TGTGCTAGTGGTTTGTTCCGACACAACTACACCTTC
TRBJ2-1,.,TRBV12-5,TRBD2,CASGLSGRSNEQFF,TGTGCTAGTGGCCTTAGCGGGAGGTCGAATGAGCAGTTCTTC
TRBJ2-7,once,TRBV14,.,CASSPLGDRYEQYF,TGTGCCAGCAGCCCTCTAGGGGATCGCTACGAGCAGTACTTC
TRBJ1-2,.,TRBV7-2,.,CASSPTRSNYGYTF,TGTGCCAGCAGCCCCACCCGGTCGAACTATGGCTACACCTTC
TRBJ2-1,.,TRBV10-1,TRBD2,CARGRAPRNEQFF,TGCGCCAGAGGGAGGGCCCCTCGGAATGAGCAGTTCTTC
TRBJ2-7,.,TRBV6-5,.,CASSYSQGGAYEQYF,TGTGCCAGCAGTTACTCGCAGGGTGGGGCCTACGAGCAGTACTTC
TRBJ1-5,.,TRBV6-6,TRBD1,CASRGGGQGVSQHF,TGTGCCAGCAGGGGGGGAGGCCAGGGGGTTTCCCAGCATTTT
TRBJ2-1,.,TRBV25-1,.,CASSDSPLHNEQFF,TGTGCCAGCAGTGACTCCCCTCTCCACAATGAGCAGTTCTTC
TRBJ2-1,.,TRBV27,.,CASSPETRGWGGQFF,TGTGCCAGCAGTCCCGAGACCCGGGGGTGGGGTGGGCAGTTCTTC
TRBJ2-3,.,TRBV6-1,.,CASSEFGGSTDTQYF,TGTGCCAGCAGTGAATTTGGAGGAAGCACAGATACGCAGTATTTT
TRBJ2-5,.,TRBV4-1,.,CASSPGRRTRETQYF,TGCGCCAGCAGCCCAGGGAGGCGAACCAGGGAGACCCAGTACTTC
TRBJ2-7,.,TRBV7-2,.,CASSSLYEQYF,TGTGCCAGCAGCTCCCTCTACGAGCAGTACTTC
TRBJ2-1,.,TRBV11-3,TRBD2,CASSPRSGSSYNEQFF,TGTGCCAGCAGTCCCCGGAGCGGGAGCTCCTACAATGAGCAGTTCTTC
TRBJ2-1,few,TRBV7-7,.,CASSLALGGVNNEQFF,TGTGCTAGCAGCTTAGCCCTAGGAGGGGTCAACAATGAGCAGTTCTTC
TRBJ2-3,.,TRBV5-4,.,CASSLAGTLSTDTQYF,TGTGCCAGCAGCTTGGCGGGGACACTAAGCACAGATACGCAGTATTTT
TRBJ2-1,.,TRBV13,.,CASSLGPPGWHNEQFF,TGTGCCAGCAGCTTAGGGCCGCCAGGGTGGCACAATGAGCAGTTCTTC
TRBJ2-5,.,TRBV7-3,TRBD1,CASSTGQGKETQYF,TGTGCCAGCAGCACAGGACAGGGCAAAGAGACCCAGTACTTC
TRBJ1-1,many,TRBV18,.,CASFPDMNTEAFF,TGTGCCAGCTTCCCGGACATGAACACTGAAGCTTTCTTT
TRBJ2-5,.,TRBV19,.,CASRTRGWYQETQYF,TGTGCCAGTAGGACCAGGGGTTGGTACCAAGAGACCCAGTACTTC